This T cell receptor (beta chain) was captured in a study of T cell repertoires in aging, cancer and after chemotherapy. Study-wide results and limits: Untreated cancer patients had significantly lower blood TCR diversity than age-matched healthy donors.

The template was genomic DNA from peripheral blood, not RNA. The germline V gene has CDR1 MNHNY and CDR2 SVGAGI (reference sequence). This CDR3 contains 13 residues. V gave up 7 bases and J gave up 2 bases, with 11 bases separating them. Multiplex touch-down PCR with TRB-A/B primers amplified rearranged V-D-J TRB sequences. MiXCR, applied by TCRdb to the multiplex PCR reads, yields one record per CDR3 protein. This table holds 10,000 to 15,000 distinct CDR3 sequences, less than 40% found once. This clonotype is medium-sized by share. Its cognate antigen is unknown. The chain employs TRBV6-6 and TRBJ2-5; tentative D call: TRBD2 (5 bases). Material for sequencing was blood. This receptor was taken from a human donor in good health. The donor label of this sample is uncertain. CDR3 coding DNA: TGTGCCAGCACCGAGGGCATTCAAGAGACCCAGTACTTC. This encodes CASTEGIQETQYF.